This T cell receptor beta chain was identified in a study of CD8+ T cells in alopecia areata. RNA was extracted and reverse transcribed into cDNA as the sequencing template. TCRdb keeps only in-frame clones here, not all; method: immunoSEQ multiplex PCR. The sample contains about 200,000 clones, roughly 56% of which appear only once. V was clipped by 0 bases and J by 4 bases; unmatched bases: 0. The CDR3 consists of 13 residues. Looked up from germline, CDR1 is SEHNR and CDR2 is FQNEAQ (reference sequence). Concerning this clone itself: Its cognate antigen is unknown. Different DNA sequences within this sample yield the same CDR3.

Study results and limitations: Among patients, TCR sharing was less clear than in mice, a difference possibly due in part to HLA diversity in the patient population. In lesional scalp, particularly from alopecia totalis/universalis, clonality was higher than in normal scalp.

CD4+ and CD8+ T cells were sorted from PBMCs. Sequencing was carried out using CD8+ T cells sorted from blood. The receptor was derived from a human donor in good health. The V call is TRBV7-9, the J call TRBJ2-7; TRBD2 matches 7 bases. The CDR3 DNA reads TGTGCCAGCAGCTTAGCGGGGGGGTACGAGCAGTACTTC. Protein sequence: CASSLAGGYEQYF.